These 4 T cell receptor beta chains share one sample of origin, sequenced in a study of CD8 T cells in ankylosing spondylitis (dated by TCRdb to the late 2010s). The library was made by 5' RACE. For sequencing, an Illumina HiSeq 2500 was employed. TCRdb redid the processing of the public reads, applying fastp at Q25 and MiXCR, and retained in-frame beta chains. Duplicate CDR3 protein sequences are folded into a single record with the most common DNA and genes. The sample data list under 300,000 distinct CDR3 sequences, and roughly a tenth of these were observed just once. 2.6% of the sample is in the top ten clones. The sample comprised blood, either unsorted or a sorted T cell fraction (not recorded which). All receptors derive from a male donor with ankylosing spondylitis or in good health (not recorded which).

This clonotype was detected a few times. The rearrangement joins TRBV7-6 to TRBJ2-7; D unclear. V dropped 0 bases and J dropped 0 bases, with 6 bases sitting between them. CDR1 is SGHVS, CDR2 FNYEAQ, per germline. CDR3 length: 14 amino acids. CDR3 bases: TGTGCCAGCAGCTTAGCGGCGACCTCCTACGAGCAGTACTTC. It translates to CASSLAATSYEQYF.

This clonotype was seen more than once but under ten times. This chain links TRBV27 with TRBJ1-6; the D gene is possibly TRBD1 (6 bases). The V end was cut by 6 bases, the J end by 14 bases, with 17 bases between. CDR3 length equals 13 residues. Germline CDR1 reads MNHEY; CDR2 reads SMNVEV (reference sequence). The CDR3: CASRPSAGGTLHF. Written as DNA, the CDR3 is TGTGCCAGCAGACCCAGCGCCGGGGGCACCCTCCACTTT.

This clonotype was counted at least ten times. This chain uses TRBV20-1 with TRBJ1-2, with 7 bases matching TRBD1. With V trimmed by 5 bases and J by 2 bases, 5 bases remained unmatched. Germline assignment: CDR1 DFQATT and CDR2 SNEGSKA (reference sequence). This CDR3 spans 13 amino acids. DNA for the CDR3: TGCAGTGCTGGGGGACAGCTAAACTATGGCTACACCTTC. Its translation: CSAGGQLNYGYTF.

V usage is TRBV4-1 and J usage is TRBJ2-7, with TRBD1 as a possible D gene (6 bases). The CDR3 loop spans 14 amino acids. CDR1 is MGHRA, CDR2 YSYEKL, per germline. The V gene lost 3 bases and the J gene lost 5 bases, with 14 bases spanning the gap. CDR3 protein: CASSQNRQVDEQYF. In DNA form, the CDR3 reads TGCGCCAGCAGCCAGAATAGACAGGTCGACGAGCAGTACTTC.